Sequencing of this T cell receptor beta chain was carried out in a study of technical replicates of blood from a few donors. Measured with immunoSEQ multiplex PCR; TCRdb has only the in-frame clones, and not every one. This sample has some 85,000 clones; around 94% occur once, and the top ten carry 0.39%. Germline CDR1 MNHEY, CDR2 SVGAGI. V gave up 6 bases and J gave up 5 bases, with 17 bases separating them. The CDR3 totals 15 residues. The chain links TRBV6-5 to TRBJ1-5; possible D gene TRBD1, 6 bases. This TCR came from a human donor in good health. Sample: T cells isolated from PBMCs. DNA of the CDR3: TGTGCCAGCAGCCGGGGGCGGGAGAGGGATCAGCCCCAGCATTTT. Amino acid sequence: CASSRGRERDQPQHF.